The T cell receptor beta chain under discussion was sequenced for a study of vaccination and CD4 T cells after COVID-19. About the study: Either the Pfizer-BioNTech BNT162b2 or Moderna mRNA-1273 vaccine was given as two doses. Control cultures were supplied with a CEFX pool, an HIV-1 Nef pool, or no peptide at all.

The Oncomine TCR Beta short-read assay generated sequence data from the DNA of cultured CD4+ T cells. Each CDR3 protein gets one entry after TCRdb re-called the PCR reads with MiXCR. Found here are around 26,000 distinct CDR3 sequences, 60% to 80% of them singletons; the top ten hold about a sixth. J lost 8 bases, V lost 6 bases, and 18 bases had no gene match. This CDR3 comprises 18 residues. With regard to this clonotype: The antigen remains undetermined.

The treatment: roughly ten-day PBMC culture with coronavirus spike peptide pools or control peptides (ViraFEST assay). In the ViraFEST assay, peptide-pool expansion preceded TCR sequencing of expanded clonotypes. Negative-selection isolation of CD4+ T cells was performed after 10 days of culture. The chain links TRBV5-3 to TRBJ1-6, with 9 positions matching TRBD1. TRBV5-3 is marked as an open reading frame, function uncertain. The sequencing here drew on CD4+ T cells from blood, cultured in vitro, taken after SARS-CoV-2 vaccination. The sequence was collected from a human donor who received a COVID-19 vaccine. CDR3 loop: CARITGGRNGVEDSPLHF. In DNA form, the CDR3 reads TGTGCCAGAATTACAGGGGGCAGGAATGGAGTGGAGGATTCACCCCTCCACTTT.